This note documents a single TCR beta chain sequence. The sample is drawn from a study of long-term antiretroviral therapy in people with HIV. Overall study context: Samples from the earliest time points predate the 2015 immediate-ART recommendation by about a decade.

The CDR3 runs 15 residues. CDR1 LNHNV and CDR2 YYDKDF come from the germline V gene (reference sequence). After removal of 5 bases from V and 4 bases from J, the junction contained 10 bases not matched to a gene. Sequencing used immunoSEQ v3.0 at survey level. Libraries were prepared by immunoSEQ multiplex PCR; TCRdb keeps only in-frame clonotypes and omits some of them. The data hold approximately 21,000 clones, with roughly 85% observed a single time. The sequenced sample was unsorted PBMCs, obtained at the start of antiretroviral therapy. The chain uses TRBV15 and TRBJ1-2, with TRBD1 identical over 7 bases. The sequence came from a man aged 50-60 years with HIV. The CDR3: CATSGHRGGGYGYTF. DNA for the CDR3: TGTGCCACCAGCGGCCACAGGGGAGGGGGCTATGGCTACACCTTC.